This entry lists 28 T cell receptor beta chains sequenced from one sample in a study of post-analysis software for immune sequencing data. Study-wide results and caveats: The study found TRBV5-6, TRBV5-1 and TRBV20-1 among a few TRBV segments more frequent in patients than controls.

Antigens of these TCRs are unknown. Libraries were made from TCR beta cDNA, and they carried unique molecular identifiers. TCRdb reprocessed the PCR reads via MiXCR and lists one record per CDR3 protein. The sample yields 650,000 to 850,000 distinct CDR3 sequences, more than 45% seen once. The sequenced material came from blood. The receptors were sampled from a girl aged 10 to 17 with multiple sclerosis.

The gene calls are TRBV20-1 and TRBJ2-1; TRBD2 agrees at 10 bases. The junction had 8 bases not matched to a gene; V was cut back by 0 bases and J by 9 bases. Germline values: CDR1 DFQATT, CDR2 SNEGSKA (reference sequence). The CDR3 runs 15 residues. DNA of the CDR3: TGCAGTGCTAGAGATTCCGCTAGCGGGAGTATTGAGCAGTTCTTC. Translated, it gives CSARDSASGSIEQFF.

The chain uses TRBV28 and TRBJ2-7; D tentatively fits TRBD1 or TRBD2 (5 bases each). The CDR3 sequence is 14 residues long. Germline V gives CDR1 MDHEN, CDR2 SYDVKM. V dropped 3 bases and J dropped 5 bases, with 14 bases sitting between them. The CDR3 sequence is CASSLGTPFHEQYF. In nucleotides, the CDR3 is TGTGCCAGCAGTTTGGGGACCCCTTTCCACGAGCAGTACTTC.

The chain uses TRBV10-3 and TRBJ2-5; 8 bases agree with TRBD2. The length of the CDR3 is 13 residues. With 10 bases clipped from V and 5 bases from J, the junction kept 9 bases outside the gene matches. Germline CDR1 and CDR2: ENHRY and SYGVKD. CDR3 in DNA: TGTGCCACCTTAGCGGGAACTCGGGAGACCCAGTACTTC. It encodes CATLAGTRETQYF.

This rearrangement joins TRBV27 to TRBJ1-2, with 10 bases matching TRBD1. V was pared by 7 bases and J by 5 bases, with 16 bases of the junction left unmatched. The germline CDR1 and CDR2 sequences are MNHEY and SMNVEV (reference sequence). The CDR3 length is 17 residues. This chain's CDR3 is CASTPWGTGEAIYGYTF. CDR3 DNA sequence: TGTGCCAGCACTCCATGGGGGACAGGGGAGGCGATTTATGGCTACACCTTC.

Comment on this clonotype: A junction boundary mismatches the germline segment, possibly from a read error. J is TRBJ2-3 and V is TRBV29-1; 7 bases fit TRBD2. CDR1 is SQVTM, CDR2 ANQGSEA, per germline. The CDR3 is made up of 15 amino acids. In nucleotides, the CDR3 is TGCAGCGCTCGAAGTGGGGGGGAGGGGTCAGATACGCAGTATTTC. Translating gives CSARSGGEGSDTQYF.

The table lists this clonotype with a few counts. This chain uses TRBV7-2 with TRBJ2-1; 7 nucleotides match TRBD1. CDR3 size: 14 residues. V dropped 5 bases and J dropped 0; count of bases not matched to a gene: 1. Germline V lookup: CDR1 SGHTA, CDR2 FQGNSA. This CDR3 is CASSGDSSYNEQFF. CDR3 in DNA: TGTGCCAGCAGCGGGGACAGCTCCTACAATGAGCAGTTCTTC.

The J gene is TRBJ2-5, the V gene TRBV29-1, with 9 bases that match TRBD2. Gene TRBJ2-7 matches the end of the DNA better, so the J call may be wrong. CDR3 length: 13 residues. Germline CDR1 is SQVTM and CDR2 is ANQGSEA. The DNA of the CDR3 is TGCAGCGTTGAAGCTAGCGGGGACTACGAGCAGTACTTC. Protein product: CSVEASGDYEQYF.

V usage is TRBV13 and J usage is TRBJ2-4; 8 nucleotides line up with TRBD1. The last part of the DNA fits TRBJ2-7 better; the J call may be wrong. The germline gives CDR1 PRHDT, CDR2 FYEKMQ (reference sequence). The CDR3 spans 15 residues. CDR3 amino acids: CASSLEQGVSFEQYF. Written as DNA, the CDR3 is TGTGCCAGCAGCCTGGAACAGGGGGTGAGCTTCGAGCAGTACTTC.

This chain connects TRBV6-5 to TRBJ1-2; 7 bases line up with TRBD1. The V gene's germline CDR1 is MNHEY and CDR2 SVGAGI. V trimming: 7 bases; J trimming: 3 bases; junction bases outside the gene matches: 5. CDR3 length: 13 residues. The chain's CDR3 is CASTRQGYYGYTF. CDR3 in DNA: TGTGCCAGCACCCGACAGGGCTACTATGGCTACACCTTC.

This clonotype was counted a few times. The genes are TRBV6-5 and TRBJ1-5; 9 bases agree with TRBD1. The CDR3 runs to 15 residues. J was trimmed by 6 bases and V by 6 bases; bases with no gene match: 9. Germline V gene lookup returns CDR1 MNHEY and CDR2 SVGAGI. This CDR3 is CASRTGTGNSQPQHF. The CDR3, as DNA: TGTGCCAGCAGGACCGGGACAGGGAATAGTCAGCCCCAGCATTTT.

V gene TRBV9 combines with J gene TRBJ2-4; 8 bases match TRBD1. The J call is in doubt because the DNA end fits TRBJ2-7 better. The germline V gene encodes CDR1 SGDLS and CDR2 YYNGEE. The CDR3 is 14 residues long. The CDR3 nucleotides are TGTGCCAGCAGCGGCGGGACAGGAAGGGACGAGCAGTACTTC. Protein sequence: CASSGGTGRDEQYF.

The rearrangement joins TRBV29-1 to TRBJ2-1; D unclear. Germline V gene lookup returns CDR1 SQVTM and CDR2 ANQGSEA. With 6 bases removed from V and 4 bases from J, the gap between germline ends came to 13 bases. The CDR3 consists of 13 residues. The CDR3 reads CSVLDEGYNEQFF. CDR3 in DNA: TGCAGCGTATTGGACGAAGGGTACAATGAGCAGTTCTTC.

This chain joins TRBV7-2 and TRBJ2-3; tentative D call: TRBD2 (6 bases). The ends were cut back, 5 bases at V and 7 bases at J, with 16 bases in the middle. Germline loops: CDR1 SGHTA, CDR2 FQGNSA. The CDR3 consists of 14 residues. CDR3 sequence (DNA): TGTGCCAGCAGCGCCCCGGGACTTCGAAATACGCAGTATTTT. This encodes CASSAPGLRNTQYF.

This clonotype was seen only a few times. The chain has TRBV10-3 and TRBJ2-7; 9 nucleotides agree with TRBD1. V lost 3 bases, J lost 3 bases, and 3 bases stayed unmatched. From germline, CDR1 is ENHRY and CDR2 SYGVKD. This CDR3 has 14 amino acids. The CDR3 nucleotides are TGTGCCATCAGTGAAGAGGGACAGGGCTACGAGCAGTACTTC. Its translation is CAISEEGQGYEQYF.

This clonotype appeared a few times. CDR3 in DNA: TGCGCCAGCAGCTTGGGATTGGGAGGCGGCTACGAGCAGTACTTC. The encoded protein is CASSLGLGGGYEQYF. This sequence joins TRBV5-1 and TRBJ2-5; maybe TRBD2 (6 bases). The J call may be wrong; the DNA end is better matched by TRBJ2-7. This CDR3 spans 15 amino acids. Germline loops: CDR1 SGHRS, CDR2 YFSETQ.

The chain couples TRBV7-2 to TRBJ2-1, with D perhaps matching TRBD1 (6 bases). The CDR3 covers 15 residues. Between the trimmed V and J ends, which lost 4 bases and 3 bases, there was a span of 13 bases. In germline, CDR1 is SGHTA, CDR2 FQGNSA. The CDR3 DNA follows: TGTGCCAGCAGCTCCATGACAGGAATCTACAATGAGCAGTTCTTC. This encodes CASSSMTGIYNEQFF.

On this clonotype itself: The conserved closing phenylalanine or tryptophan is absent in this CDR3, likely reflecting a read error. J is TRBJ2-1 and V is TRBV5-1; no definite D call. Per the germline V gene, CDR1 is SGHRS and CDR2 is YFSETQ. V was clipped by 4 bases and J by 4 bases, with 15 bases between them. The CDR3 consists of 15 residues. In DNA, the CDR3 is TGCGCCAGCAGCCACGAGGCAGTAGTTTACAATGAGCAGTTCCTC. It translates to CASSHEAVVYNEQFL.

Here the CDR3 reads CSVTTGGNTEAFF. In DNA, the CDR3 is TGCAGCGTGACTACAGGGGGGAACACTGAAGCTTTCTTT. The chain has TRBV29-1 and TRBJ1-1; 8 positions agree with TRBD1. Trimming took 6 bases from V and 1 from J; bases not matched to a gene: 4. The CDR3 totals 13 residues. Germline lookup yields CDR1 SQVTM and CDR2 ANQGSEA. Drawing the rest from reference TRBV29-1 and TRBJ1-1, the complete variable domain is SAVISQKPSRDICQRGTSLTIQCQVDSQVTMMFWYRQQPGQSLTLIATANQGSEATYESGFVIDKFPISRPNLTFSTLTVSNMSPEDSSIYLCSVTTGGNTEAFFGQGTRLTVV.

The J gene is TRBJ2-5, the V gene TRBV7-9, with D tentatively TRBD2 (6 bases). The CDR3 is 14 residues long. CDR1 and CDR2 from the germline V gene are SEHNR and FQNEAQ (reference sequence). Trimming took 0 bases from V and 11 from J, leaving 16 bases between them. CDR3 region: CASSLAISGDEQYF. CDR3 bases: TGTGCCAGCAGCTTAGCGATTAGCGGCGATGAGCAGTACTTC.

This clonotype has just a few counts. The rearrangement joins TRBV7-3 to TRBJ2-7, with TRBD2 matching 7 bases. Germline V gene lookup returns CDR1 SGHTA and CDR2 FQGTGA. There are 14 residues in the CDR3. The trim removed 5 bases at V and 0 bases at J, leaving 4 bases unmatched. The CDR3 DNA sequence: TGTGCCAGCAGCGAAAGCGGGGACTCCTACGAGCAGTACTTC. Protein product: CASSESGDSYEQYF.

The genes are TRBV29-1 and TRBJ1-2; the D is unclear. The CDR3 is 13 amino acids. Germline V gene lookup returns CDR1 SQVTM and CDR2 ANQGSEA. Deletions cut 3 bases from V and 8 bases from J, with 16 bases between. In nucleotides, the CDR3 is TGCAGCGTTGACGGGAATCTCCTCGAAGGCTACACCTTC. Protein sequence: CSVDGNLLEGYTF.

DNA of the CDR3: TGTGCCAGCACCCCAGCGGGAGAGGGAGAGACCCAGTACTTC. The encoded protein is CASTPAGEGETQYF. J is TRBJ2-5 and V is TRBV6-6; 8 bases line up with TRBD2. Trimming at V came to 7 bases and at J to 4 bases, leaving 8 bases not matched to a gene. In germline, CDR1 is MNHNY, CDR2 SVGAGI (reference sequence). The CDR3 length is 14 residues.

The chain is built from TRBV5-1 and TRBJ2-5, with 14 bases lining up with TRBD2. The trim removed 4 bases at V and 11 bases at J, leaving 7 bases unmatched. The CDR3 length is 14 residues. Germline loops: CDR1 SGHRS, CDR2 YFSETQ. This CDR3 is CASSPPGLAGEQYF. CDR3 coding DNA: TGCGCCAGCAGCCCGCCGGGACTAGCGGGGGAGCAGTACTTC.

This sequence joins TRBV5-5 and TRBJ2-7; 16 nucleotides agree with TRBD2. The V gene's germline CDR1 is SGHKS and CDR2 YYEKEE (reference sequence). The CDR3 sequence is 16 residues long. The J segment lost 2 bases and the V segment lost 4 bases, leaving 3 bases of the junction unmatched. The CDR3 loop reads CASSPGTSGRAYEQYF. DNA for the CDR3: TGTGCCAGCAGCCCAGGGACTAGCGGGAGGGCCTACGAGCAGTACTTC.

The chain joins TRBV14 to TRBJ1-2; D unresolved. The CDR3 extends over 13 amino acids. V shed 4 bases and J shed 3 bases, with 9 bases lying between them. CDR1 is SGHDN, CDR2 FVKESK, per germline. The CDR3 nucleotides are TGTGCCAGCAGCCCTCAGCTTTACTATGGCTACACCTTC. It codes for CASSPQLYYGYTF. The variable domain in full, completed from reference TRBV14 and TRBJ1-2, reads EAGVTQFPSHSVIEKGQTVTLRCDPISGHDNLYWYRRVMGKEIKFLLHFVKESKQDESGMPNNRFLAERTGGTYSTLKVQPAELEDSGVYFCASSPQLYYGYTFGSGTRLTVV.

CDR3 sequence reads: CASSQGPRDTEAFF. Here the CDR3 DNA reads TGTGCCAGCTCGCAGGGACCGAGGGACACTGAAGCTTTCTTT. The chain joins TRBV18 to TRBJ1-1; D perhaps matches TRBD1 (5 bases). The germline V and J ends were trimmed by 6 bases and 3 bases, with 14 bases remaining between them. There are 14 residues in the CDR3. Germline CDR1 and CDR2: KGHSH and LQKENI.

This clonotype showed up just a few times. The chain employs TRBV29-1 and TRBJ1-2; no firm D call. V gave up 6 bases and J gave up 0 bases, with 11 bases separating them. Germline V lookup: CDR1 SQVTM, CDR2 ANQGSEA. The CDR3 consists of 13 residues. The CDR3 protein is CSVEKGTNYGYTF. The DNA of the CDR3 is TGCAGCGTCGAGAAGGGCACTAACTATGGCTACACCTTC.

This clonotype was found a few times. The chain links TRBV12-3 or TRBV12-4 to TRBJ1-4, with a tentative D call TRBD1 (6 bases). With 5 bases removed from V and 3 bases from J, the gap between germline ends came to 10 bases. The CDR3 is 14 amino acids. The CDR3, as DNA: TGTGCCAGCAGTCTCAGGGGATCTAATGAAAAACTGTTTTTT. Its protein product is CASSLRGSNEKLFF.